This entry lists 17 T cell receptor beta chains sequenced from one sample in a study of T cell repertoires in cytomegalovirus infection. TCRdb redid the calling of the reads with MiXCR, one entry per CDR3 protein. Of 700,000 to 900,000 distinct CDR3 sequences listed, just under 30% are singletons. No antigen has been assigned to these receptors. The sequencing here drew on cultured CD8+ T cells from PBMCs, taken from culture after CMV antigen stimulation. The receptors originated from a human donor in good health (CMV status not recorded). Some clones in this sample may be carry-over from other donors' samples.

The chain joins TRBV27 to TRBJ2-7, with D possibly TRBD1 on 5 matching bases. This CDR3 has 14 residues. The germline V gene encodes CDR1 MNHEY and CDR2 SMNVEV (reference sequence). Trimming shortened V by 6 bases and J by 3 bases, and 15 bases separated the two germline ends. Here the CDR3 reads CASRVTALRYEQYF. As DNA, the CDR3 is TGTGCCAGCAGGGTGACAGCGCTCCGCTACGAGCAGTACTTC.

Comments on this clonotype: Given a much more abundant clone one base away, this may be a read error. This chain connects TRBV27 to TRBJ2-7; a weak D match, TRBD1 (6 bases). There are 11 residues in the CDR3. The germline V gene has CDR1 MNHEY and CDR2 SMNVEV (reference sequence). CDR3 bases: TGTGCCAGCAGTGGGGGCTACAAGCAGTACGTC. Its protein is CASSGGYKQYV.

The chain joins TRBV7-6 to TRBJ2-3, with D maybe TRBD2 (5 bases). Trimming stripped 1 base from V and 2 bases from J, with 13 bases between. Germline V gene sequence: CDR1 SGHVS, CDR2 FNYEAQ. The CDR3 totals 16 residues. The CDR3 bases are TGTGCCAGCAGCTTAGATCGCAGCGGAGCCACAGATACGCAGTATTTT. Its protein is CASSLDRSGATDTQYF.

The table lists this clonotype with many counts. DNA of the CDR3: TGTGCCAGCAGCTTCGGGACAGGGTGGGTCTACGAGCAGTACTTC. Protein product: CASSFGTGWVYEQYF. The genes are TRBV7-2 and TRBJ2-7, with TRBD1 matching 9 bases. This CDR3 contains 15 residues. With V trimmed by 3 bases and J by 3 bases, 6 bases remained unmatched. Germline assignment: CDR1 SGHTA and CDR2 FQGNSA.

This clonotype has at least ten counts. V and J are TRBV6-1 and TRBJ1-2, with D unresolved. Germline-derived CDR1 and CDR2 are MNHNS and SASEGT. The CDR3 extends over 15 amino acids. Trimming took 2 bases from V and 4 from J, leaving 14 bases between them. The CDR3 sequence is CASSEYPVPGYGYTF. CDR3 sequence (DNA): TGTGCCAGCAGTGAATACCCAGTTCCGGGCTATGGCTACACCTTC.

The chain recombines TRBV10-3 with TRBJ2-7; 8 positions agree with TRBD1. This CDR3 region has 14 residues. Per the germline V gene, CDR1 is ENHRY and CDR2 is SYGVKD. Losses at the gene ends were 10 bases for V and 2 bases for J; bases not matched to a gene: 10. The CDR3 nucleotides read TGTGCCACCCTACCCGGGACAGGAGCCTACGAGCAGTACTTC. This sequence encodes CATLPGTGAYEQYF.

In its sample, this clonotype was seen a few times. This chain links TRBV20-1 with TRBJ2-7; D not certain. The CDR3 length is 13 residues. Trimming removed 0 bases at V and 0 bases at J, with 6 bases between. The V gene's germline CDR1 is DFQATT and CDR2 SNEGSKA (reference sequence). This CDR3 is CSARDPLSYEQYV. CDR3 nucleotides: TGCAGTGCTAGAGATCCCCTCTCCTACGAGCAGTACGTC.

This clonotype was observed many times. The chain joins TRBV6-1 to TRBJ2-1; the D gene is possibly TRBD2 (5 bases). Germline values: CDR1 MNHNS, CDR2 SASEGT. The length of the CDR3 is 14 residues. V dropped 7 bases and J dropped 1 base, with 11 bases sitting between them. The CDR3 region is CASTPSGSYNEQFF. CDR3 nucleotide sequence: TGTGCCAGCACCCCCAGCGGATCCTACAATGAGCAGTTCTTC.

V and J are TRBV4-3 and TRBJ1-1; D is possibly TRBD1 (5 bases). Trimming took 1 base from V and 3 from J, leaving 15 bases between them. The germline CDR1 and CDR2 sequences are LGHNA and YSLEER. This CDR3 region has 16 residues. This CDR3 is CASSQVYGGEDTEAFF. In nucleotides, the CDR3 is TGCGCCAGCAGCCAAGTGTACGGAGGGGAGGACACTGAAGCTTTCTTT.

This clonotype was seen at least ten times. The chain carries TRBV7-9 and TRBJ2-7, with a possible D match to TRBD1 (5 bases). V lost 1 base and J lost 5, with 6 bases in between. Germline V CDR1 and CDR2: SEHNR, FQNEAQ (reference sequence). The CDR3 spans 12 residues. CDR3 amino acids: CASSLEGDEQYF. The CDR3 bases are TGTGCCAGCAGCTTAGAAGGGGACGAGCAGTACTTC.

There are a few counts of this clonotype. The J gene is TRBJ1-1, the V gene TRBV7-9, with a possible D match to TRBD1 (5 bases). From germline, CDR1 is SEHNR and CDR2 FQNEAQ (reference sequence). Deletions cut 1 base from V and 6 bases from J, with 15 bases between. The CDR3 is made up of 15 amino acids. CDR3 DNA sequence: TGTGCCAGCAGCTTAGTAACCGGGGGAGGCCCTGAAGCTTTCTTT. This encodes CASSLVTGGGPEAFF.

This clonotype occurred a few times. The rearrangement links TRBV28 to TRBJ2-5; D is perhaps TRBD2 (6 bases). V lost 5 bases and J 5 bases, leaving 21 bases between the germline ends. CDR3 length equals 16 residues. From germline, CDR1 is MDHEN and CDR2 SYDVKM. CDR3 in DNA: TGTGCCAGCAGTCCCCCGGGCCTCAAAGGAGGGGAGACCCAGTACTTC. It codes for CASSPPGLKGGETQYF.

This clonotype was observed a handful of times. V gene TRBV4-1 combines with J gene TRBJ1-2; D is perhaps TRBD1 (5 bases). The CDR3 consists of 14 residues. The germline V and J ends were trimmed by 1 base and 3 bases, with 9 bases remaining between them. The V gene's germline CDR1 is MGHRA and CDR2 YSYEKL. The CDR3 reads CASSQVVGDYGYTF. CDR3 DNA: TGCGCCAGCAGCCAAGTTGTAGGGGACTATGGCTACACCTTC.

This clonotype was seen ten or more times. The V call is TRBV7-8, the J call TRBJ2-1; 8 bases match TRBD1. Germline assignment: CDR1 SGHVS and CDR2 FQNEAQ. This CDR3 is 16 amino acids long. The ends lost 5 bases at V and 7 bases at J; junction bases unmatched: 13. CDR3 sequence reads: CASSLNRQGARNEQFF. The CDR3 DNA reads as TGTGCCAGCAGCCTTAACAGGCAGGGGGCAAGGAATGAGCAGTTCTTC.

This clonotype has only a few counts. V usage is TRBV5-1 and J usage is TRBJ1-4, with unresolved D. CDR1 and CDR2 (germline): SGHRS, YFSETQ. The length of the CDR3 is 16 residues. V gave up 4 bases and J gave up 7 bases, with 20 bases separating them. The DNA of the CDR3 is TGCGCCAGCAGCCCGAAGCTCCGGAAAAGGAGTGAAAAACTGTTTTTT. Translated: CASSPKLRKRSEKLFF.

V usage is TRBV7-2 and J usage is TRBJ2-1, with a tentative D call TRBD1 (5 bases). The CDR3 spans 11 residues. Germline assignment: CDR1 SGHTA and CDR2 FQGNSA. CDR3 loop: CAVTAYNEQFF. CDR3 bases: TGTGCTGTGACAGCCTACAATGAGCAGTTCTTC. Full variable domain (outside the CDR3, taken from reference TRBV7-2 and TRBJ2-1): GAGVSQSPSNKVTEKGKDVELRCDPISGHTALYWYRQSLGQGLEFLIYFQGNSAPDKSGLPSDRFSAERTGGSVSTLTIQRTQQEDSAVYLCAVTAYNEQFFGPGTRLTVL.

V gene TRBV11-2 combines with J gene TRBJ2-1; either TRBD1 or TRBD2 may fit D (5 bases each). Trimming took off 1 base at V and 4 bases at J, with 20 bases between the two ends. The CDR3 is 18 amino acids. Germline lookup yields CDR1 SGHAT and CDR2 FQNNGV. CDR3: CASSLGTSRGPLYNEQFF. CDR3 in DNA: TGTGCCAGCAGCTTAGGGACGTCTCGGGGACCGTTATACAATGAGCAGTTCTTC.